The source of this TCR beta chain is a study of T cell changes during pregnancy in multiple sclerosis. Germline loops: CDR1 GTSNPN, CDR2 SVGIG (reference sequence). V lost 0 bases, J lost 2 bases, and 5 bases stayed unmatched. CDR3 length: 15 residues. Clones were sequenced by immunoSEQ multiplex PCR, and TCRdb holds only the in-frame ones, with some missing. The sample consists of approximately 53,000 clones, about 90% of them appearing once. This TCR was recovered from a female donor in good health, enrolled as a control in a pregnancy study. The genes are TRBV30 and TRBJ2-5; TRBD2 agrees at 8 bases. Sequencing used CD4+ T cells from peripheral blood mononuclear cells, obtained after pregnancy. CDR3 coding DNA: TGTGCCTGGAGTGTAAGGCGGGGGGTACAAGAGACCCAGTACTTC. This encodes CAWSVRRGVQETQYF. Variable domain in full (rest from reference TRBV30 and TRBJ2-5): SQTIHQWPATLVQPVGSPLSLECTVEGTSNPNLYWYRQAAGRGLQLLFYSVGIGQISSEVPQNLSASRPQDRQFILSSKKLLLSDSGFYLCAWSVRRGVQETQYFGPGTRLLVL.